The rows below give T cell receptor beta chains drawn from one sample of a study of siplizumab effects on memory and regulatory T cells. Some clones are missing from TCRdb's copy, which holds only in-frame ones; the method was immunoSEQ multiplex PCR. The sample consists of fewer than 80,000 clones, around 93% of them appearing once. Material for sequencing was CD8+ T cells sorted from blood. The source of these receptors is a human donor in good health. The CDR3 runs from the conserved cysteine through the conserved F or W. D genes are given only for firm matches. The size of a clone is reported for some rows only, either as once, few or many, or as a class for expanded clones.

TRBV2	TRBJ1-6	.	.	TGTGCCAGCAGTGAGGATTCGAGCTCCTATAATTCACCCCTCCACTTT	CASSEDSSSYNSPLHF
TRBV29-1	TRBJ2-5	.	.	TGCAGCAGACGGGACCGAGAGACCCAGTACTTC	CSRRDRETQYF
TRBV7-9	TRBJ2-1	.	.	TGTGCCAGCAGCCCAAGACTAGACGATGAGCAGTTCTTC	CASSPRLDDEQFF
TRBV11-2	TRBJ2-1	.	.	TGTGCCAGCAGCTATAGGGACCTTGAGCAGTTCTTC	CASSYRDLEQFF
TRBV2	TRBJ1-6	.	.	TGTGCCAGCAGTGAAACATTCTCCTATAATTCACCCCTCCACTTT	CASSETFSYNSPLHF
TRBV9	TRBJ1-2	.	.	TGTGCCAGCAGCGCCTCCATGCCCCTTAACTATGGCTACACCTTC	CASSASMPLNYGYTF
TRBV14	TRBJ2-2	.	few	TGTGCCAGCAGCCAAGAATCTAGTGGCGTCGGGGAGCTGTTTTTT	CASSQESSGVGELFF
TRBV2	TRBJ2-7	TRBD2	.	TGTGCCAGCAGTGTTATCGGCCTAGCGGGCGAGCAGTACTTC	CASSVIGLAGEQYF
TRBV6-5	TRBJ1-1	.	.	TGTGCCACCAAAAAGACAGCGAACACTGAAGCTTTCTTT	CATKKTANTEAFF
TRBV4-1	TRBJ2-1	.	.	TGCGCCAGCAGCCAAGGTGACGTGCCCGGATACAATGAGCAGTTCTTC	CASSQGDVPGYNEQFF
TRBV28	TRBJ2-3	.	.	TGTGCCAGCAGTTTGGGGCGGCAGGGCACAGATACGCAGTATTTT	CASSLGRQGTDTQYF
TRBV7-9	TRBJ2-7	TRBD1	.	TGTGCCAGCAGCTTTTGGGGACAGGCGATCTCCTACGAGCAGTACTTC	CASSFWGQAISYEQYF
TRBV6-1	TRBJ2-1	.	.	TGTGCCAGCAGTGATCGGTCCTACAATGAGCAGTTCTTC	CASSDRSYNEQFF
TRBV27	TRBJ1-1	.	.	TGTGCCAGCAGTTCGGGACGAGGAGCTTTCTTT	CASSSGRGAFF
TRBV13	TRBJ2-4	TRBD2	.	TGTGCCAGCAGCTTACTAGCTAGCGGGGCCCTAGCCAAAAACATTCAGTACTTC	CASSLLASGALAKNIQYF
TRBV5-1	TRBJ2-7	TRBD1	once	TGCGCCAGCAGCTTATACCCCCAGGGGGCAGTTAAATTGGGGGATGGCGAGCAGTACTTC	CASSLYPQGAVKLGDGEQYF
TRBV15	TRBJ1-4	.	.	TGTGCCACCAGACATATAGAGAGAAATGAAAAACTGTTTTTT	CATRHIERNEKLFF
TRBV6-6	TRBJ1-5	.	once	TGTGCCAGCAGTTACCTGACAGGAATCAATCAGCCCCAGCATTTT	CASSYLTGINQPQHF
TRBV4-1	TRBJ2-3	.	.	TGCGCCAGCAGCACAGATACGCAGTATTTT	CASSTDTQYF
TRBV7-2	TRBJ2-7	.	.	TGTGCCAGCAGCACGGACAGCTCCTACGAGCAGTACTTC	CASSTDSSYEQYF
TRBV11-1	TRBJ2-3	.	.	TGTGCCAGCAGCTTAGGGGGCAACACAGATACGCAGTATTTT	CASSLGGNTDTQYF
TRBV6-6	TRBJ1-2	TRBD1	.	TGTGCCAGCAGTTCCTGGACAGGCTATGGCTACACCTTC	CASSSWTGYGYTF
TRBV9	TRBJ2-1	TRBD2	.	TGTGCCAGCAGCGACCGGACTAGCCCCTACAATGAGCAGTTCTTC	CASSDRTSPYNEQFF
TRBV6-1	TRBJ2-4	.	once	TGTGCCAGCAACGGCCCGGAAAACATTCAGTACTTC	CASNGPENIQYF